These 6 T cell receptor beta chains came from one sample sequenced in a study of T-cell reconstitution after alpha-beta-depleted transplantation in children listed by TCRdb under 2016. The sample's treatment or condition label is to be understood as: allogeneic hematopoietic cell transplantation with graft depleted of TCRalphabeta T cells and CD19 B cells. Libraries came from PCR. Sequencer: Illumina HiSeq 2500. TCR libraries were prepared with molecular barcoding, using unique molecular identifiers to normalize TCRbeta repertoire quantification. The public sequencing data were trimmed at Q25 with fastp and processed into clonotypes with MiXCR by TCRdb, which kept only in-frame beta chains. Each record represents a unique CDR3 protein, reported with the most common genes and DNA among its rows. The table for this sample lists roughly 250,000 distinct CDR3 sequences; approximately 8.9% of them were counted only once. The ten largest clones take up nearly 6.5% of the sample.

The sample was PBMCs, mostly from graft donor cells, taken 180 days after TCRalphabeta/CD19-depleted stem cell transplant. The receptor set was obtained from a male patient younger than 18 who had a stem cell transplant for acute lymphoblastic leukemia, so the T cells may come from the graft donor.

This clonotype was detected ten times or more. V usage is TRBV9 and J usage is TRBJ2-7; TRBD2 aligns across 8 bases. J lost 1 base, V lost 0 bases, and 0 bases had no gene match. The V gene's germline CDR1 is SGDLS and CDR2 YYNGEE. CDR3 length: 14 amino acids. The CDR3 bases are TGTGCCAGCAGCGTAGGCGGGAGGTCCTACGAGCAGTACTTC. Amino acids: CASSVGGRSYEQYF. Based on the CDR3 plus reference TRBV9 and TRBJ2-7, the full variable domain is DSGVTQTPKHLITATGQRVTLRCSPRSGDLSVYWYQQSLDQGLQFLIQYYNGEERAKGNILERFSAQQFPDLHSELNLSSLELGDSALYFCASSVGGRSYEQYFGPGTRLTVT.

This clonotype was detected ten times or more. The chain employs TRBV10-3 and TRBJ2-2; 9 bases align to TRBD2. Per the germline V gene, CDR1 is ENHRY and CDR2 is SYGVKD. The CDR3 extends over 18 amino acids. V gave up 2 bases and J gave up 3 bases; unmatched junction bases: 10. The CDR3 nucleotides read TGTGCCATCAGTGAGAGGGCTAGCGGGGAGCCTCACACCGGGGAGCTGTTTTTT. The encoded protein is CAISERASGEPHTGELFF.

This clonotype showed up just a few times. The chain combines TRBV19 with TRBJ2-1; 10 positions agree with TRBD2. This CDR3 is built from 17 residues. V shed 5 bases and J 6 bases; nucleotides not matched to a gene: 13. From germline, CDR1 is LNHDA and CDR2 SQIVND (reference sequence). CDR3 DNA: TGTGCCAGTAGTCCCCACGGAAGCGGGAGGGCCGGCAATGAGCAGTTCTTC. Translated: CASSPHGSGRAGNEQFF. Variable domain in full (rest from reference TRBV19 and TRBJ2-1): DGGITQSPKYLFRKEGQNVTLSCEQNLNHDAMYWYRQDPGQGLRLIYYSQIVNDFQKGDIAEGYSVSREKKESFPLTVTSAQKNPTAFYLCASSPHGSGRAGNEQFFGPGTRLTVL.

This clonotype was detected ten times or more. J is TRBJ2-5 and V is TRBV12-3 or TRBV12-4; D is perhaps TRBD1 or TRBD2 (5 bases each). Trimming removed 5 bases from V and 5 bases from J, with 12 bases in between. The CDR3 runs 13 residues. The CDR3 sequence: CASSPDGAETQYF. DNA for the CDR3: TGTGCCAGCAGTCCTGACGGGGCGGAGACCCAGTACTTC.

In this sample, this clonotype turned up many times. The chain's CDR3 is CASSADRGGEKLFF. CDR3 sequence (DNA): TGTGCCAGCAGCGCGGACAGGGGAGGAGAAAAACTGTTTTTT. This rearrangement joins TRBV5-6 to TRBJ1-4; TRBD1 agrees at 9 bases. The CDR3 loop spans 14 amino acids. J gave up 8 bases and V 4 bases, and 6 bases lay outside the gene matches. Per the germline V gene, CDR1 is SGHDT and CDR2 is YYEEEE. Full variable domain (remainder filled in from reference TRBV5-6 and TRBJ1-4): DAGVTQSPTHLIKTRGQQVTLRCSPKSGHDTVSWYQQALGQGPQFIFQYYEEEERQRGNFPDRFSGHQFPNYSSELNVNALLLGDSALYLCASSADRGGEKLFFGSGTQLSVL.

This clonotype was observed at least ten times. The rearrangement links TRBV10-3 to TRBJ2-1; 9 bases agree with TRBD2. The CDR3 has 17 amino acids. The ends lost 0 bases at V and 5 bases at J; junction bases unmatched: 8. The germline gives CDR1 ENHRY, CDR2 SYGVKD. The CDR3 region is CAISESTRLAGNNEQFF. Written as DNA, the CDR3 is TGTGCCATCAGTGAGTCGACACGGCTAGCGGGGAACAATGAGCAGTTCTTC.